The entry below gives a single T cell receptor (beta chain) sequence along with its context. Its antigen is still unknown. This entry comes from a study of response to subunit inactivated influenza vaccine. General observations from the study: There was a suggestion from the authors that each seasonal influenza vaccination recruits few new T cells.

In TCRdb, the RT-PCR reads were re-called with MiXCR into one record per CDR3 protein. Of 600,000 to 700,000 distinct CDR3 sequences detected, 14% appear once; the ten largest clones hold 6.5% to 8%. Material: PBMCs from blood, obtained roughly 15 days before vaccination. The sequence derives from a man in his fifties or sixties who received an inactivated influenza vaccine.

The CDR3 loop is CSVKPGLANEQFF. In nucleotides, the CDR3 is TGCAGCGTCAAGCCGGGACTAGCGAATGAGCAGTTCTTC. The rearrangement uses TRBV29-1 and TRBJ2-1; TRBD2 matches 10 bases. Per the germline V gene, CDR1 is SQVTM and CDR2 is ANQGSEA. The junction had 6 bases not matched to a gene; V was cut back by 6 bases and J by 7 bases. This CDR3 comprises 13 residues.